This T cell receptor (beta chain) was captured by sequencing in a study of OX40 agonist ivuxolimab in advanced cancers. The study, taken as a whole, reports: The 0.1-3.0 mg/kg partial responders had among the lowest clonal expansion.

Remarks on this clone: The antigen is undetermined.

Trimming took 3 bases from V and 8 from J; bases not matched to a gene: 6. Germline CDR1 KGHSH, CDR2 LQKENI. This CDR3 is built from 15 residues. Measured with immunoSEQ multiplex PCR; TCRdb has only the in-frame clones, and not every one. This sample has some 98,000 clones; just under 95% occur once, and the top ten carry around 0.25%. This clonotype was obtained from an adult with an advanced solid tumor such as melanoma, head and neck, liver or kidney cancer. This chain uses TRBV18 with TRBJ1-6; 8 bases agree with TRBD1. Material: CD4+ or CD8+ T cells sorted from blood, obtained in a trial of the OX40 agonist ivuxolimab. CDR3 nucleotides: TGTGCCAGCTCACCTGGACAGGGTGGGGATTCACCCCTCCACTTT. Its translation: CASSPGQGGDSPLHF.